This T cell receptor (beta chain) originates from a study of T-cell reconstitution after alpha-beta-depleted transplantation in children. On this clonotype itself: The junction shows a germline mismatch at one end, possibly a read error.

The authors prepared the TCRbeta library with unique molecular identifiers. TCRdb reanalysed the PCR reads using MiXCR and keeps one entry per CDR3 protein. This table holds 440,000 or so distinct CDR3 sequences, about a tenth found once. Germline V CDR1 and CDR2: KGHSH, LQKENI. The CDR3 length is 16 residues. Material: PBMCs from the stem cell graft donor, obtained from the stem cell graft. The gene calls are TRBV18 and TRBJ2-6, with D perhaps being TRBD1 or TRBD2 (5 bases each). The TCR sequence derives from a human donor who donated a stem cell graft to a child with acute myeloid leukemia. CDR3 region: CASSEGRVSGANGLTF. The CDR3 coding sequence is TGTGCCAGCTCAGAGGGCAGGGTGTCTGGGGCCAACGGCCTGACTTTC.